The 30 T cell receptor beta chains given below trace back to one sample, sequenced in a study of cytomegalovirus exposure and HLA in healthy donors. Primers: 60 Vbeta forward and 13 Jbeta reverse. Libraries were prepared by immunoSEQ multiplex PCR; TCRdb keeps only in-frame clonotypes and omits some of them. Among around 81,000 clones listed, about 60% were seen once. The sequencing input was PBMCs. The receptors were sampled from a man aged 30-40 years in good health and CMV-seropositive.

The chain carries TRBV5-1 and TRBJ2-3; possibly TRBD1 for D (6 bases). Trimming shortened V by 4 bases and J by 4 bases, and 13 bases separated the two germline ends. The CDR3 totals 14 residues. Per the germline V gene, CDR1 is SGHRS and CDR2 is YFSETQ. CDR3 amino acids: CASSLYGQSDTQYF. The CDR3 DNA follows: TGCGCCAGCAGCCTCTACGGACAGTCAGATACGCAGTATTTT.

The chain recombines TRBV27 with TRBJ1-1, with a weak D call TRBD1 (6 bases). This CDR3 region has 13 residues. Deletions cut 3 bases from V and 3 bases from J, with 8 bases between. Germline assignment: CDR1 MNHEY and CDR2 SMNVEV (reference sequence). The CDR3 region is CASSFSGDTEAFF. Written as DNA, the CDR3 is TGTGCCAGCAGTTTCTCAGGGGACACTGAAGCTTTCTTT.

The chain joins TRBV27 to TRBJ2-3; possible D gene TRBD2, 5 bases. With 6 bases removed from V and 2 bases from J, the gap between germline ends came to 12 bases. The CDR3 runs 14 residues. Germline V CDR1 and CDR2: MNHEY, SMNVEV (reference sequence). The CDR3 nucleotides are TGTGCCAGCAGCCTGGACTTGATCACAGATACGCAGTATTTT. Translation gives CASSLDLITDTQYF.

The V gene is TRBV18, the J gene TRBJ1-2, with 9 bases lining up with TRBD1. V lost 2 bases and J lost 3; bases outside the gene matches: 1. There are 14 residues in the CDR3. CDR1 KGHSH and CDR2 LQKENI come from the germline V gene. The CDR3 sequence: CASSPGTGYYGYTF. For the CDR3, the DNA is TGTGCCAGCTCACCAGGGACAGGGTACTATGGCTACACCTTC.

This rearrangement joins TRBV7-9 to TRBJ2-3; 10 bases align to TRBD2. V trimming: 5 bases; J trimming: 6 bases; junction bases outside the gene matches: 8. The germline V gene encodes CDR1 SEHNR and CDR2 FQNEAQ (reference sequence). This CDR3 comprises 15 residues. CDR3 sequence (DNA): TGTGCCAGCAGCCATCCTAGCGGGAGTGCCGATACGCAGTATTTT. Its translation is CASSHPSGSADTQYF.

The chain employs TRBV5-1 and TRBJ1-1; weak D call: TRBD1 (6 bases). This CDR3 region has 15 residues. CDR1 is SGHRS, CDR2 YFSETQ, per germline. V was trimmed by 3 bases and J by 0 bases, leaving 12 bases between them. The DNA for the CDR3 is TGCGCCAGCAGCTCGCTTGGACAGCTGAACACTGAAGCTTTCTTT. Residues: CASSSLGQLNTEAFF.

DNA of the CDR3: TGTGCCAGCAGTGTTGACAGGGGGGAAGAGACCCAGTACTTC. Protein: CASSVDRGEETQYF. This chain uses TRBV6-6 with TRBJ2-5, with TRBD1 matching over 9 bases. The V segment lost 5 bases and the J segment 3 bases; nucleotides outside the gene matches: 4. CDR1 is MNHNY and CDR2 is SVGAGI in the germline V gene (reference sequence). The CDR3 has 14 amino acids.

Note on this clone: Given the absence of the conserved phenylalanine or tryptophan at the CDR3 end, a read error is likely. It is unclear where the CDR3 begins or ends on the DNA, so no DNA is shown, and the CDR3 is as TCRdb lists it. The chain recombines TRBV10-3 with TRBJ1-1; TRBD1 is the table's D call, not checked against the DNA. The germline V gene has CDR1 ENHRY and CDR2 SYGVKD. The CDR3 length is 14 residues, termini included. CDR3 residues: CAISLDGTGGFRTV.

The chain carries TRBV27 and TRBJ2-7; 10 bases agree with TRBD1. The CDR3 totals 14 residues. CDR1 and CDR2 (germline): MNHEY, SMNVEV (reference sequence). Germline trimming cut 5 bases from V and 5 bases from J; bases unmatched to any gene: 6. The CDR3 nucleotides read TGTGCCAGCAGTGCCGGGACAGGGGTCGACGAGCAGTACTTC. This codes for CASSAGTGVDEQYF.

The CDR3 region is CASSFPGNTEAFF. The CDR3 DNA reads as TGTGCCAGCAGCTTTCCGGGGAACACTGAAGCTTTCTTT. The J gene is TRBJ1-1, the V gene TRBV5-4; no firm D call. Trimming took off 2 bases at V and 1 base at J, with 6 bases between the two ends. The CDR3 totals 13 residues. CDR1 is SGHNT and CDR2 is YYREEE in the germline V gene (reference sequence).

This clone appeared a few times. This chain joins TRBV25-1 and TRBJ2-5, with D tentatively TRBD2 (6 bases). The J call could be wrong; TRBJ2-7 is a better fit for the DNA end. The CDR3 totals 14 residues. Germline V gene lookup returns CDR1 MGHDK and CDR2 SYGVNS. CDR3 amino acids: CASSGGYVTYEQYF. DNA for the CDR3: TGTGCCAGCAGCGGGGGTTACGTAACCTACGAGCAGTACTTC.

V gene TRBV4-2 combines with J gene TRBJ2-7; D is uncertain. Trimming left V 0 bases short and J 4 bases short, with 10 bases between. This CDR3 has 14 residues. Germline V gene lookup returns CDR1 LGHNA and CDR2 YNFKEQ. The CDR3 nucleotides read TGTGCCAGCAGCCAAGACGTTAACGGGTACGAGCAGTACTTC. Residues: CASSQDVNGYEQYF.

This clone has a single count. The V call is TRBV30, the J call TRBJ1-1, with D possibly being TRBD1 (6 bases). The CDR3 is 13 residues long. Germline loops: CDR1 GTSNPN, CDR2 SVGIG (reference sequence). Trimming left V 4 bases short and J 4 bases short, with 13 bases between. Here the CDR3 reads CAWTPGGGTEAFF. CDR3 in DNA: TGTGCCTGGACCCCGGGAGGGGGCACTGAAGCTTTCTTT.

This clone was counted between two and nine times. V and J are TRBV15 and TRBJ2-3; no definite D call. The V and J ends lost 0 bases and 7 bases respectively, with 11 bases between them. The CDR3 consists of 14 residues. Germline CDR1 LNHNV, CDR2 YYDKDF (reference sequence). CDR3 sequence: CATSRDPPANTQYF. CDR3 coding DNA: TGTGCCACCAGCAGAGATCCCCCCGCTAATACGCAGTATTTT.

The rearrangement joins TRBV19 to TRBJ2-1, with 14 bases identical to TRBD2. The CDR3 contains 17 residues. Per germline, CDR1 LNHDA and CDR2 SQIVND (reference sequence). Losses at the gene ends were 5 bases for V and 9 bases for J; bases not matched to a gene: 12. CDR3 sequence (DNA): TGTGCCAGTAGTCCCGGGACTAGCGGGAGTCTCCCCCCTGAGCAGTTCTTC. Amino acids: CASSPGTSGSLPPEQFF.

V and J are TRBV13 and TRBJ2-2, with a tentative D call TRBD2 (6 bases). The germline V gene encodes CDR1 PRHDT and CDR2 FYEKMQ (reference sequence). There are 17 residues in the CDR3. V dropped 2 bases and J dropped 5 bases, with 18 bases sitting between them. CDR3 sequence (DNA): TGTGCCAGCAGCTTATTAGGTAGCGGCTCCGTGACCGGGGAGCTGTTTTTT. Protein: CASSLLGSGSVTGELFF.

The chain combines TRBV7-9 with TRBJ2-1, with D unresolved. The germline V and J ends were trimmed by 1 base and 0 bases, with 7 bases remaining between them. Germline V gene lookup returns CDR1 SEHNR and CDR2 FQNEAQ (reference sequence). CDR3 length: 15 amino acids. DNA for the CDR3: TGTGCCAGCAGCTTAGAACGTAGCTCCTACAATGAGCAGTTCTTC. Amino acid sequence: CASSLERSSYNEQFF.

The chain has TRBV27 and TRBJ1-1; D is undetermined. Germline V gives CDR1 MNHEY, CDR2 SMNVEV (reference sequence). CDR3 length: 15 residues. Trimming left V 10 bases short and J 0 bases short, with 18 bases between. CDR3 amino acids: CATRERRTLNTEAFF. CDR3 DNA: TGTGCCACCCGGGAGCGACGGACTTTGAACACTGAAGCTTTCTTT.

CDR3 nucleotides: TGTGCCAGCAAGGCGGGCGGTAGCTCCTACGAGCAGTACTTC. It codes for CASKAGGSSYEQYF. This sequence joins TRBV6-6 and TRBJ2-7, with D maybe TRBD2 (5 bases). The V and J ends lost 7 bases and 0 bases respectively, with 13 bases between them. Germline assignment: CDR1 MNHNY and CDR2 SVGAGI (reference sequence). This CDR3 has 14 residues.

This clone was counted between two and nine times. This chain uses TRBV30 with TRBJ2-3, with D tentatively TRBD2 (6 bases). The germline CDR1 and CDR2 sequences are GTSNPN and SVGIG (reference sequence). This CDR3 is 16 amino acids long. V was cut by 2 bases and J by 1 base, with 16 bases left in between. The DNA for the CDR3 is TGTGCCTGGAGTATTTTACGGGGGATGGGCACAGATACGCAGTATTTT. It translates to CAWSILRGMGTDTQYF.

V gene TRBV5-1 combines with J gene TRBJ2-1, with 9 bases lining up with TRBD1. Germline CDR1 and CDR2: SGHRS and YFSETQ. The CDR3 length is 13 residues. V dropped 7 bases and J dropped 8; count of bases not matched to a gene: 7. The CDR3 sequence: CASGRDRVYEQFF. DNA for the CDR3: TGCGCCAGCGGCCGGGACAGGGTGTATGAGCAGTTCTTC.

This chain links TRBV7-3 with TRBJ2-5; 7 positions agree with TRBD2. The CDR3 contains 16 residues. The germline V gene encodes CDR1 SGHTA and CDR2 FQGTGA. Losses at the gene ends were 1 base for V and 1 base for J; bases not matched to a gene: 6. The DNA of the CDR3 is TGTGCCAGCAGCTTAATCTTGCGGGGGACCCAAGAGACCCAGTACTTC. It translates to CASSLILRGTQETQYF.

The chain joins TRBV10-1 to TRBJ1-6; no reliable D call. The CDR3 runs 10 residues. V lost 7 bases and J lost 10, with 5 bases in between. CDR1 and CDR2 from the germline V gene are WNHNN and SYGVQD (reference sequence). The CDR3, as DNA: TGCGCCAGCATACACTCACCCCTCCACTTT. Translating gives CASIHSPLHF.

This rearrangement joins TRBV4-3 to TRBJ1-1; D is perhaps TRBD1 (6 bases). V lost 0 bases and J lost 3, with 14 bases in between. In germline, CDR1 is LGHNA, CDR2 YSLEER. The CDR3 sequence is 16 residues long. DNA of the CDR3: TGCGCCAGCAGCCAAGATGTGGGGGCTTGGGACACTGAAGCTTTCTTT. Protein product: CASSQDVGAWDTEAFF.

This chain connects TRBV19 to TRBJ2-7; 8 nucleotides match TRBD1. The CDR3 runs 14 residues. With 3 bases clipped from V and 3 bases from J, the junction kept 4 bases outside the gene matches. Germline CDR1 and CDR2: LNHDA and SQIVND (reference sequence). In DNA, the CDR3 is TGTGCCAGTAGTATTGGAGGACAGGGCTACGAGCAGTACTTC. The encoded protein is CASSIGGQGYEQYF.

The chain couples TRBV2 to TRBJ2-7; a possible D gene is TRBD1 (6 bases). Trimming pared 8 bases from V and 4 bases from J, leaving 15 bases between. Germline CDR1 is SNHLY and CDR2 is FYNNEI. The CDR3 contains 13 residues. CDR3 in amino acids: CASSQGPRYEQYF. The CDR3 DNA follows: TGTGCCAGCTCCCAGGGGCCCCGATACGAGCAGTACTTC.

The genes are TRBV28 and TRBJ2-7; D perhaps matches TRBD1 (6 bases). V was trimmed by 6 bases and J by 4 bases, leaving 16 bases between them. Germline lookup yields CDR1 MDHEN and CDR2 SYDVKM. The CDR3 contains 14 residues. CDR3 nucleotide sequence: TGTGCCAGCAGAACCGGTGGACAGAAATACGAGCAGTACTTC. Its translation: CASRTGGQKYEQYF.

The CDR3 protein is CASSLSSGGANEQFF. CDR3 DNA: TGCGCCAGCAGCCTCTCTAGCGGGGGGGCGAATGAGCAGTTCTTC. The V gene is TRBV4-1, the J gene TRBJ2-1; 12 nucleotides line up with TRBD2. The CDR3 has 15 amino acids. Trimming cost V 4 bases and J 7 bases; bases outside gene matches: 5. The germline V gene has CDR1 MGHRA and CDR2 YSYEKL.

This clone came up once. V is TRBV28 and J is TRBJ1-2; 8 bases fit TRBD1. The length of the CDR3 is 15 residues. The germline gives CDR1 MDHEN, CDR2 SYDVKM. Trimming removed 11 bases from V and 2 bases from J; junction bases left unmatched: 13. CDR3 loop: CAVTLPTGDNYGYTF. CDR3 coding DNA: TGTGCCGTTACCCTCCCGACAGGGGACAACTATGGCTACACCTTC.

V gene TRBV4-1 combines with J gene TRBJ1-1; the D gene is possibly TRBD1 (5 bases). Germline CDR1 and CDR2: MGHRA and YSYEKL. V lost 2 bases to trimming and J lost 7 bases, with 29 bases between them. CDR3 length: 19 amino acids. CDR3 sequence reads: CASSQSSPRQGIPKGEAFF. The CDR3 nucleotides read TGCGCCAGCAGCCAATCCTCACCGAGGCAGGGCATCCCTAAAGGTGAAGCTTTCTTT.